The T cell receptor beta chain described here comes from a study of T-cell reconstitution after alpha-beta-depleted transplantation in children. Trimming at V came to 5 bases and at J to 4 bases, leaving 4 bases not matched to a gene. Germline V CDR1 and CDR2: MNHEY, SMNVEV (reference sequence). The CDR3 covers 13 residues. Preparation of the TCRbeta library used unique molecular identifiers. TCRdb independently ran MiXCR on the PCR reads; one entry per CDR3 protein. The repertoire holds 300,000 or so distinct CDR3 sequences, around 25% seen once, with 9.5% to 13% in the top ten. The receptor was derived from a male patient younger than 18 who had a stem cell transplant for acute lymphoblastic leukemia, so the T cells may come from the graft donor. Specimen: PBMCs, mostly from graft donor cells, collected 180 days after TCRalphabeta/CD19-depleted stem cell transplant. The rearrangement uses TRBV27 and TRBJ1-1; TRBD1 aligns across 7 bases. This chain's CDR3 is CASSDTGATEAFF. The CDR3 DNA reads TGTGCCAGCAGTGATACAGGGGCCACTGAAGCTTTCTTT.